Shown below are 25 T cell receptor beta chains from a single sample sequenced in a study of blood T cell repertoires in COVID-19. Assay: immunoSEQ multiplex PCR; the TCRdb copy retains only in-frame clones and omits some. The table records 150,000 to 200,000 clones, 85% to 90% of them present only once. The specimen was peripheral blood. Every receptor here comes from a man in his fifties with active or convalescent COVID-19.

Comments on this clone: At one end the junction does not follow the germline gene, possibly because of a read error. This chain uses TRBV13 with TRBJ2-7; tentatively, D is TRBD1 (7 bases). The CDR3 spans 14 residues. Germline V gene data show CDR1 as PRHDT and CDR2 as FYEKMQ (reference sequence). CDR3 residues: CASNLGGGDYEQYF. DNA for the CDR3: TGTGCCAGCAACTTAGGAGGGGGCGACTACGAGCAGTACTTC.

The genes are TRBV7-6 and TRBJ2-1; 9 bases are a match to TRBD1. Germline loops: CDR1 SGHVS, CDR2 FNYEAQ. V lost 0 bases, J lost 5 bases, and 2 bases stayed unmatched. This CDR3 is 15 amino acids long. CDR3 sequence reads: CASSLAGQGHNEQFF. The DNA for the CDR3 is TGTGCCAGCAGCTTAGCGGGACAGGGTCACAATGAGCAGTTCTTC.

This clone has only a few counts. CDR3 region: CASRGQGNTEAFF. The CDR3 nucleotides read TGTGCCAGCAGGGGACAGGGGAACACTGAAGCTTTCTTT. The gene calls are TRBV12-3 or TRBV12-4 and TRBJ1-1, with 9 bases identical to TRBD1. V trimming: 6 bases; J trimming: 1 base; junction bases outside the gene matches: 0. The CDR3 runs 13 residues.

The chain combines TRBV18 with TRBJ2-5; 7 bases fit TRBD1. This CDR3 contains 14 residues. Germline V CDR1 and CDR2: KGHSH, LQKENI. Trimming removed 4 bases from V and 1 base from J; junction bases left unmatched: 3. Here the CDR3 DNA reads TGTGCCAGCTCACGCCGGGACAGCCAAGAGACCCAGTACTTC. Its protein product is CASSRRDSQETQYF.

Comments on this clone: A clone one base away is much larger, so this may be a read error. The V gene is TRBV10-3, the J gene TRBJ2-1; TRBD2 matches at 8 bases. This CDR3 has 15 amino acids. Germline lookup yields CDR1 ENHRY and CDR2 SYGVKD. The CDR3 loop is CAISETAGDYNGQFF. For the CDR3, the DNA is TGTGCCATCAGTGAGACAGCGGGGGATTACAATGGGCAGTTCTTC.

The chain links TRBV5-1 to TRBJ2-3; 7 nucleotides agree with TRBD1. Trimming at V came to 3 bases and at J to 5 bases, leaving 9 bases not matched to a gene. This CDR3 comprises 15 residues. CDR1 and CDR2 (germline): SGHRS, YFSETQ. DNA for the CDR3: TGCGCCAGCAGCTCCTGGACAGGTACGATAGATACGCAGTATTTT. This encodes CASSSWTGTIDTQYF.

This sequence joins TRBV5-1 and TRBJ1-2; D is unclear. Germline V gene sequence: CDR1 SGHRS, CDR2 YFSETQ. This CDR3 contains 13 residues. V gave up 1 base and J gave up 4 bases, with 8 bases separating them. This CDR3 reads CASSLITGYGYTF. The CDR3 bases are TGCGCCAGCAGCTTGATCACGGGCTATGGCTACACCTTC.

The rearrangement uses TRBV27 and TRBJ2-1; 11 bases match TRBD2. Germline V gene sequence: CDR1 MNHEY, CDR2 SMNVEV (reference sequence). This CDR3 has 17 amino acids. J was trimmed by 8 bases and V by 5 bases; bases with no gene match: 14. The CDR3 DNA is TGTGCCAGCAGTACTAGCGGGAGCTTTCAACTGGGAGATGAGCAGTTCTTC. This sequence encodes CASSTSGSFQLGDEQFF.

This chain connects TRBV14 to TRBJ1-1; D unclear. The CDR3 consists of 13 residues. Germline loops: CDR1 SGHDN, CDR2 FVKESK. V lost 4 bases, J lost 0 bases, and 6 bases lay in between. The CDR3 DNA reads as TGTGCCAGCAGCCCTACCTTGAACACTGAAGCTTTCTTT. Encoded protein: CASSPTLNTEAFF.

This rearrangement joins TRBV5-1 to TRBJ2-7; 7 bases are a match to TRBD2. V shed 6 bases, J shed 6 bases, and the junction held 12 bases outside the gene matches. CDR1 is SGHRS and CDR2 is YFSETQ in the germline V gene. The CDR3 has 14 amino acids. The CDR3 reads CASTRGEPDGEQYF. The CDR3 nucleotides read TGCGCCAGCACCCGGGGGGAGCCGGATGGCGAGCAGTACTTC.

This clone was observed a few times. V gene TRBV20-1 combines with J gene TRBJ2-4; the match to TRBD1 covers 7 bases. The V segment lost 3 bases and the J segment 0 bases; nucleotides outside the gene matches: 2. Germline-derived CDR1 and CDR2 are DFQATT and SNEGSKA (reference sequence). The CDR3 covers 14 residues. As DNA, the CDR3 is TGCAGTGCTAGTGGGGACAGAGCCAAAAACATTCAGTACTTC. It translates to CSASGDRAKNIQYF.

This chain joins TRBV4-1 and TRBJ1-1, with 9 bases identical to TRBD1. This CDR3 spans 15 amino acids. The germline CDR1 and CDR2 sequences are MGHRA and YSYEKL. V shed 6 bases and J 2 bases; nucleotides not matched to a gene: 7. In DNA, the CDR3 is TGCGCCAGCAGTGACACGACAGGGGGTAACACTGAAGCTTTCTTT. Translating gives CASSDTTGGNTEAFF.

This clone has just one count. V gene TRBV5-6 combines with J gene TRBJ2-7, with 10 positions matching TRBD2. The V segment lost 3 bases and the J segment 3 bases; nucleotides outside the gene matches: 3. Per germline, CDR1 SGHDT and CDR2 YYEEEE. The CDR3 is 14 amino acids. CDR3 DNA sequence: TGTGCCAGCAGCTCCTTAGCGGGAGGCTACGAGCAGTACTTC. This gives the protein CASSSLAGGYEQYF.

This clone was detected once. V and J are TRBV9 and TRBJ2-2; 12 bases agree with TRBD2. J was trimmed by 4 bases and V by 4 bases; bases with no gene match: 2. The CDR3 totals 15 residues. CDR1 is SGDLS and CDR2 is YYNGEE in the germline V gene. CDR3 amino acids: CASSPSGGGTGELFF. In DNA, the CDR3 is TGTGCCAGCAGCCCTAGCGGGGGGGGCACCGGGGAGCTGTTTTTT. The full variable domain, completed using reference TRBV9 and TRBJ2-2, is DSGVTQTPKHLITATGQRVTLRCSPRSGDLSVYWYQQSLDQGLQFLIQYYNGEERAKGNILERFSAQQFPDLHSELNLSSLELGDSALYFCASSPSGGGTGELFFGEGSRLTVL.

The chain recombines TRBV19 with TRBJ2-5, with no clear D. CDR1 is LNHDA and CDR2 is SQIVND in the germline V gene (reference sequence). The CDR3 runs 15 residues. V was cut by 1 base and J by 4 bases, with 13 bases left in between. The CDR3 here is CASSIGAPPAETQYF. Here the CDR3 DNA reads TGTGCCAGTAGTATAGGGGCGCCTCCGGCAGAGACCCAGTACTTC.

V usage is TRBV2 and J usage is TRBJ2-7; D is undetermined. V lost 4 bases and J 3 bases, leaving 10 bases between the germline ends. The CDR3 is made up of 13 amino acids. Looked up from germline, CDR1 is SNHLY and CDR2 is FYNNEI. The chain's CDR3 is CASSVTVFYEQYF. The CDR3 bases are TGTGCCAGCAGTGTTACAGTTTTCTACGAGCAGTACTTC.

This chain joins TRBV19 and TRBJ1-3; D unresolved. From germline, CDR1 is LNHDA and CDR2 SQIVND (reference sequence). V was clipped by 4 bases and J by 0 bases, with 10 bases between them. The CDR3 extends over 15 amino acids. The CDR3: CASSTTGNSGNTIYF. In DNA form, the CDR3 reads TGTGCCAGTAGTACGACCGGGAACTCTGGAAACACCATATATTTT.

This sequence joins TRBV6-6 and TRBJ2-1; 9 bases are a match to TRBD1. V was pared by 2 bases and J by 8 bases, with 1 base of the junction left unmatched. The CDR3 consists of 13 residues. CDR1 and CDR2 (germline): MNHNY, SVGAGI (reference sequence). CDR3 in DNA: TGTGCCAGCAGTTACACAGGGGGCTATGAGCAGTTCTTC. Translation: CASSYTGGYEQFF.

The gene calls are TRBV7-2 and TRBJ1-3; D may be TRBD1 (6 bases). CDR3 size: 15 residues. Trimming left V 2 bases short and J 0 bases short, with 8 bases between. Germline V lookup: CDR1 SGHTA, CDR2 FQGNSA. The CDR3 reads CASSLMTGSGNTIYF. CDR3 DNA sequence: TGTGCCAGCAGCTTAATGACAGGCTCTGGAAACACCATATATTTT.

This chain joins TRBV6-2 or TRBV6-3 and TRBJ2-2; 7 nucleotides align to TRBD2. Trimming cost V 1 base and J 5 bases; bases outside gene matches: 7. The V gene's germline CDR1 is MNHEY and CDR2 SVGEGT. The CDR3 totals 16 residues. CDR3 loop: CASSYLRESPTGELFF. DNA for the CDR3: TGTGCCAGCAGTTACTTGCGGGAGAGCCCGACCGGGGAGCTGTTTTTT.

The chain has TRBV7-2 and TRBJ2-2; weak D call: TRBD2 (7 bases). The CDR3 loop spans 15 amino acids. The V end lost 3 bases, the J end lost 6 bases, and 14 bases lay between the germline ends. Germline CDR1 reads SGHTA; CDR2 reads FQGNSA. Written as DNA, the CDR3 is TGTGCCAGCAGCTTGGCGGGGGCCTTGGCCGGGGAGCTGTTTTTT. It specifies CASSLAGALAGELFF.

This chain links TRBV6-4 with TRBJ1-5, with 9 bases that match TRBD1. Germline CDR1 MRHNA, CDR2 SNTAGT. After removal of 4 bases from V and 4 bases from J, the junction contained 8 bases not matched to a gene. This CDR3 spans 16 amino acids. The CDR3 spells CASSGSGTGSNQPQHF. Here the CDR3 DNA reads TGTGCCAGCAGTGGTTCCGGGACAGGGAGTAATCAGCCCCAGCATTTT.

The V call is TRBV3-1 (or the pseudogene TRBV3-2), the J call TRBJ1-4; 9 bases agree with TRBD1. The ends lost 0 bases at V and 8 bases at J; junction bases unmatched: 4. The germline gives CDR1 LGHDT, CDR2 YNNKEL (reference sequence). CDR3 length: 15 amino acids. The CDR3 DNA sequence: TGTGCCAGCAGCCAAGATTACAGGGGGCGGGAAAAACTGTTTTTT. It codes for CASSQDYRGREKLFF.

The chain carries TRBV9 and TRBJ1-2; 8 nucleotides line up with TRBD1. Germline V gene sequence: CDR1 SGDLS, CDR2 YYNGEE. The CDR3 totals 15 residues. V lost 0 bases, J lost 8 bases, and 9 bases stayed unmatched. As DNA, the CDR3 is TGTGCCAGCAGCGTAGCCCAGGGGGCGGACAGGGGCTACACCTTC. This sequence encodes CASSVAQGADRGYTF.

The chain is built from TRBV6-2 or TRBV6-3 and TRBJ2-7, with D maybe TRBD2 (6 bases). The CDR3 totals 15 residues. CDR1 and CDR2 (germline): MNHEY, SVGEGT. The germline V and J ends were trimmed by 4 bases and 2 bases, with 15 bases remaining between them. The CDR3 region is CASSFRSGQTYEQYF. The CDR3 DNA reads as TGTGCCAGCAGTTTCCGGAGCGGGCAGACCTACGAGCAGTACTTC.